The rows below give T cell receptor beta chains drawn from one sample of a study of blood T cell repertoires in COVID-19. Profiled with immunoSEQ multiplex PCR; TCRdb holds only in-frame clones, not every one. The sample holds roughly 380,000 clones; about 89% are singletons and the top ten take 1.3%. Specimen: PBMCs or T cells enriched from blood (not recorded which). The receptors shown here come from a man aged 30 to 39 who had recovered from COVID-19. Each CDR3 is given with its conserved first and last residue. Fields, in order: J gene, V gene, D gene, clone size, CDR3 protein, CDR3 DNA. A D gene is named only where the DNA matches it firmly. Part of the rows lack a size; the others show once, few, many or a class for expanded clones.

>TRBJ1-4|TRBV6-5|.|few
CASKRGMDEKLFF
TGTGCCAGCAAAAGGGGAATGGATGAAAAACTGTTTTTT
>TRBJ2-2|TRBV9|TRBD1|.
CASSVVPGGPNTGELFF
TGTGCCAGCAGCGTAGTGCCAGGGGGCCCCAACACCGGGGAGCTGTTTTTT
>TRBJ1-2|TRBV12-3/TRBV12-4|.|.
CASSLSRGDGYTF
TGTGCCAGCAGTTTAAGCAGGGGCGACGGCTACACCTTC
>TRBJ1-2|TRBV18|.|.
CASSPGRLDSYGYTF
TGTGCCAGCTCCCCGGGTAGGCTTGACTCGTATGGCTACACCTTC
>TRBJ2-7|TRBV7-2|.|.
CASSLMSRYEQYF
TGTGCCAGCAGCTTAATGTCGAGGTACGAGCAGTACTTC
>TRBJ1-5|TRBV7-2|.|.
CASSSHQDTSNQPQHF
TGTGCCAGCAGCTCCCACCAGGACACCAGCAATCAGCCCCAGCATTTT
>TRBJ1-6|TRBV19|.|few
CASSETAGARNSPLHF
TGTGCCAGTAGTGAGACAGCGGGCGCGCGGAATTCACCCCTCCACTTT
>TRBJ1-3|TRBV27|.|.
CASRDRVSGNTIYF
TGTGCCAGCAGGGACAGAGTCTCTGGAAACACCATATATTTT
>TRBJ2-7|TRBV30|TRBD1|.
CAWRSGGSYEQYF
TGTGCCTGGAGATCAGGGGGCTCGTACGAGCAGTACTTT
>TRBJ1-2|TRBV4-3|.|.
CASSQVRSGNYGYTF
TGCGCCAGCAGCCAAGTAAGATCAGGGAACTATGGCTACACCTTC
>TRBJ2-2|TRBV5-5|.|.
CASSLGARSNTGELFF
TGTGCCAGCAGCTTGGGAGCACGGTCGAACACCGGGGAGCTGTTTTTT
>TRBJ2-3|TRBV5-1|.|.
CASSLQGYPTDTQYF
TGCGCCAGCAGCTTGCAGGGATACCCCACAGATACGCAGTATTTT
>TRBJ1-5|TRBV30|TRBD1|once
CAWTGQGNNQPQHF
TGTGCCTGGACGGGACAGGGAAACAATCAGCCCCAGCATTTT
>TRBJ2-7|TRBV2|TRBD2|.
CASSPAGITYEQYF
TGTGCCAGCAGCCCAGCGGGGATCACCTACGAGCAGTACTTC
>TRBJ1-5|TRBV4-1|TRBD1|.
CASSPQGAGGQPQHF
TGCGCCAGCAGCCCTCAGGGGGCTGGTGGTCAGCCCCAGCATTTT
>TRBJ2-7|TRBV6-6|.|once
CASTQTESSYEQYF
TGTGCCAGCACCCAGACAGAAAGCTCCTACGAGCAGTACTTC
>TRBJ1-2|TRBV19|.|.
CASRVVDRPLYGYTF
TGTGCCAGTAGGGTAGTCGACAGACCTTTATATGGCTACACCTTC
>TRBJ1-3|TRBV7-9|.|.
CASSATGSSGNTIYF
TGTGCCAGCAGCGCCACAGGGAGCTCTGGAAACACCATATATTTT
>TRBJ1-1|TRBV7-3|TRBD1|.
CASSSTGVNTEAFF
TGTGCCAGCAGCTCGACAGGGGTAAACACTGAAGCTTTCTTT
>TRBJ1-2|TRBV11-2|.|once
CASSLYRGRTSGYTF
TGTGCCAGCAGCTTATATCGGGGGAGGACTAGTGGCTACACCTTC
>TRBJ1-2|TRBV4-1|.|.
CASSQADRLNYGYTF
TGCGCCAGCAGCCAAGCAGACAGGTTAAACTATGGCTACACCTTC
>TRBJ1-6|TRBV4-3|.|once
CASSQDPRSSYNSPLHF
TGCGCCAGCAGCCAAGACCCGCGTAGCTCCTATAATTCACCCCTCCACTTT
>TRBJ1-6|TRBV7-2|TRBD1|.
CASSLTYRGVNSPLHF
TGTGCCAGCAGCTTAACCTACAGGGGGGTCAATTCACCCCTCCACTTT